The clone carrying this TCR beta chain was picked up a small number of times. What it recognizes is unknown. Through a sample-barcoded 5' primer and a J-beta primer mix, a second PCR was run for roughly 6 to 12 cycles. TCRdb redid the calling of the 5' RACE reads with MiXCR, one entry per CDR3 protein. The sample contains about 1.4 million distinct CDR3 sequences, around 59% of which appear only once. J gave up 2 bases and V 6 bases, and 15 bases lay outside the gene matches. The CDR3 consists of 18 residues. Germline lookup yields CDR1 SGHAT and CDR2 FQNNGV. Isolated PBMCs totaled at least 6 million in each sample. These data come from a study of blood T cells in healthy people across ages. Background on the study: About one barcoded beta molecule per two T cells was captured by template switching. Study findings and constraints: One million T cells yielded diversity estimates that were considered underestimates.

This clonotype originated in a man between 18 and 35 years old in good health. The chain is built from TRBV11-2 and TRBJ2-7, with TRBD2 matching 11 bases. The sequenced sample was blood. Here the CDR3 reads CASSILTRLAGRTYEQYF. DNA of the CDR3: TGTGCCAGCAGTATACTTACCAGACTAGCGGGAAGGACCTACGAGCAGTACTTC.